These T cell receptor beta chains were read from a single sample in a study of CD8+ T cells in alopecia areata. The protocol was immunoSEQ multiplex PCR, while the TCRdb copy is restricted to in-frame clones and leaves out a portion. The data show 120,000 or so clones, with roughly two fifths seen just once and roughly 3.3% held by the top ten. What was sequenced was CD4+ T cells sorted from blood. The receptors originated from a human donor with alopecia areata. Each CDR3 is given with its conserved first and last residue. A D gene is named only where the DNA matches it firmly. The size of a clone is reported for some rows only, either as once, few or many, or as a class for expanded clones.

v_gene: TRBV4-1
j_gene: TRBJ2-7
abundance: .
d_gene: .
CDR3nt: TGCGCCAGCAGCCAAGAGGGTACAGAGAACGAGCAGTACTTC
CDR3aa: CASSQEGTENEQYF

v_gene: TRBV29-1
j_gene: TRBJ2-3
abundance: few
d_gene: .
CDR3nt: TGCAGCGTCCTAGGGGGTAGGTCCGCCGGGCGGATGGATACGCAGTATTTT
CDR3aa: CSVLGGRSAGRMDTQYF

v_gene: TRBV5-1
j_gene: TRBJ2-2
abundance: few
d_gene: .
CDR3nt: TGCGCCACAAGGTTTTTAGGCATCCCCGCGAACACCGGGGAGCTGTTTTTT
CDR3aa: CATRFLGIPANTGELFF

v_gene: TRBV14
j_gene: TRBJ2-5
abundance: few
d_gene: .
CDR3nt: TGTGCCAGCAGCCACCGGGGGGCCAGAGGGGAGACCCAGTACTTC
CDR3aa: CASSHRGARGETQYF

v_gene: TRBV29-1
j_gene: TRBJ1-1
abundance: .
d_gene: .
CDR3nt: TGCAGCGTTGTATTTCAGGGCGGAATCACTGAAGCTTTCTTT
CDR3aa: CSVVFQGGITEAFF

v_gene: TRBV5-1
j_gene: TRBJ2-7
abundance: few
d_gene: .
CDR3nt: TGCGCCAGCAGCACCGGAGCCTACGAGCAGTACTTC
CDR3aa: CASSTGAYEQYF

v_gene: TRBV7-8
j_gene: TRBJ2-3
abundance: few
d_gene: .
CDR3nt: TGTGCCAGCAGCCCCCCGATGGGTCGCAAGGATACGCAGTATTTT
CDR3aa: CASSPPMGRKDTQYF

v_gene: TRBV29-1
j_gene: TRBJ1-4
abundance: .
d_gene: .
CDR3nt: TGCAGCGTTGAGGATAATGAAAAACTGTTTTTT
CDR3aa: CSVEDNEKLFF

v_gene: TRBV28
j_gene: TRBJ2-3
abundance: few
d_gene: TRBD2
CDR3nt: TGTGCCAGCAGTTTGGCTAGCGGGGGAAACACAGATACGCAGTATTTT
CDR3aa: CASSLASGGNTDTQYF

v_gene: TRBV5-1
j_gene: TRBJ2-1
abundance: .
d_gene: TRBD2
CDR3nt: TGCGCCAGCAGACGTGCTAGCGGACCTTACAATGAGCAGTTCTTC
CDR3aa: CASRRASGPYNEQFF

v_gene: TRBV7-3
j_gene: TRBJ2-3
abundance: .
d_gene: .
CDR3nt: TGTGCCAGCAGCTCCCTTTCCCGGGATACGCAGTATTTT
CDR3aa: CASSSLSRDTQYF

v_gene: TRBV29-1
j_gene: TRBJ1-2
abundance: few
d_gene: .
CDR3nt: TGCAGCGTTGTAAGCGTACGCTATGGCTACACCTTC
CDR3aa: CSVVSVRYGYTF

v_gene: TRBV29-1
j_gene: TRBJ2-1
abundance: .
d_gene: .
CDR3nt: TGCAGCGTTCCGGGGCCTAGCTCCTACAATGAGCAGTTCTTC
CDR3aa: CSVPGPSSYNEQFF

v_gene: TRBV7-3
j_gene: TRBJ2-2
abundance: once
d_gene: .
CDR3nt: TGTGCCAGCAGCTCCTACTCAGGCACCGGGGAGCTGTTTTTT
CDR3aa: CASSSYSGTGELFF

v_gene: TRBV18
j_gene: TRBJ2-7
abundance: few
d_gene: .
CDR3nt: TGTGCCAGCTCACCAGAGGGCAACGAGCAGTACTTC
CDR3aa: CASSPEGNEQYF

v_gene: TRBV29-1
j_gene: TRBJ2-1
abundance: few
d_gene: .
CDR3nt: TGCAGCACGGCCGGGTCCTTCAATGAGCAGTTCTTC
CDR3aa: CSTAGSFNEQFF

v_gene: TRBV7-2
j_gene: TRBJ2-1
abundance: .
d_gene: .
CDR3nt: TGTGCCAGCAGCTTAGCGAGGGACCGGGCCTCCAATGAGCAGTTCTTC
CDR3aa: CASSLARDRASNEQFF

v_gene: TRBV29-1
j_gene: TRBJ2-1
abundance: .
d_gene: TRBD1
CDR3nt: TGCGGTAGTCGCAGGGGGAGTTACAATGAGCAGTTCTTC
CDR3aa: CGSRRGSYNEQFF

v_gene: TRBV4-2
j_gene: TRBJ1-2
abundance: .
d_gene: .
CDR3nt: TGTGCCAGCAGCCAAGAGGGGGACAAGTATGGCTACACCTTC
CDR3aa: CASSQEGDKYGYTF

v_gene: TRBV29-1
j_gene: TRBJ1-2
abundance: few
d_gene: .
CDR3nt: TGCAGCGTTGGAACCCACACCTTC
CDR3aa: CSVGTHTF

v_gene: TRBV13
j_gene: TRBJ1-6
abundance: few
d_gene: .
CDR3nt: TGTGCCAGCAGCCTTAATCGTTCACCCCTCCACTTT
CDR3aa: CASSLNRSPLHF

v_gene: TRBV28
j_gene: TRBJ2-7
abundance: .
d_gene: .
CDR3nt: TGTGCCAGCAGTAACTACCATACAGGCTACGAGCAGTACTTC
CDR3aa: CASSNYHTGYEQYF

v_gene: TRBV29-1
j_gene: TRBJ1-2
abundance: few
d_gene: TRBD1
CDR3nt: TGCAGCGTTAGGACAGGGGATGGCTACACCTTC
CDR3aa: CSVRTGDGYTF

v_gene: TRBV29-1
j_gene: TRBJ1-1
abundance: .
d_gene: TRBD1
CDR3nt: TGCAGCGCCAAAGTCGGACAGGGACTTGAAGCTTTCTTT
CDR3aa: CSAKVGQGLEAFF

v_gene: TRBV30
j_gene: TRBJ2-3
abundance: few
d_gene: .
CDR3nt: TGTGCCTGGAGTCGCGGGAACACAGATACGCAGTATTTT
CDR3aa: CAWSRGNTDTQYF

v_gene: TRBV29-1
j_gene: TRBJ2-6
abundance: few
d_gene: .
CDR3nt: TGCAGCGCCTCAAGCAACTCTGGGGCCAACGTCCTGACTTTC
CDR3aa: CSASSNSGANVLTF

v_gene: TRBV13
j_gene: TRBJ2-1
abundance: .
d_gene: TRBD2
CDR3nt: TGTGCCAGCAGCAATAGGGGGAGACTAGCGGGGACCCACAATGAGCAGTTCTTC
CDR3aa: CASSNRGRLAGTHNEQFF

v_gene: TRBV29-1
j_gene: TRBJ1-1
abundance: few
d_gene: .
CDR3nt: TGCAGCGTTGTGGACAGACTGAACACTGAAGCTTTCTTT
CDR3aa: CSVVDRLNTEAFF

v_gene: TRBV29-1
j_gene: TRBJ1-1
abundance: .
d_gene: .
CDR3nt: TGCAGCGTTGAAGTGGGCGGGGGTGTAACACCTGAAGCTTTCTTT
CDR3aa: CSVEVGGGVTPEAFF

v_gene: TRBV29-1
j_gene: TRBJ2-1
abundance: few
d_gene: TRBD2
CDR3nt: TGCAGCGTTGAGGTCTGGGGACTAGCGGGAGTCAGAAATTCCAATGAGCAGTTCTTC
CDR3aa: CSVEVWGLAGVRNSNEQFF

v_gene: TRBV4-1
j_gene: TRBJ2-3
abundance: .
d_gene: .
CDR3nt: TGCGCCAGCAGCCAGGTATTCCGGGGGGCGGAAGATACGCAGTATTTT
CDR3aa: CASSQVFRGAEDTQYF

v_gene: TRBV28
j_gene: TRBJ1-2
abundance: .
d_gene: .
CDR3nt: TGTGCCAGCAGTTCTGGGCGTTATTATGGCTACACCTTC
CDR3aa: CASSSGRYYGYTF

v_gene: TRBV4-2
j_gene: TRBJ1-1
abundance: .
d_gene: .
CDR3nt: TGTGCCAGCAGCCTTAGGACAGTGATGAACACTGAAGCTTTCTTT
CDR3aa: CASSLRTVMNTEAFF

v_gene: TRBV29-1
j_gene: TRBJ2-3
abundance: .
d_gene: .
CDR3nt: TGCAGCGTCAAGCGGAAGGTCGCAGATACGCAGTATTTT
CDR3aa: CSVKRKVADTQYF

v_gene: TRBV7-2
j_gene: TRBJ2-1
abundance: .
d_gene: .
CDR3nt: TGTGCCAGCAGCCCGAAGGCGGGTTCCGATGAGCAGTTCTTC
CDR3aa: CASSPKAGSDEQFF

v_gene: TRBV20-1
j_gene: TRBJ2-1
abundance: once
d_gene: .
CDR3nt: TGCAGTGCTAGCGGGAGAGGTGTGTTCTTC
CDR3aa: CSASGRGVFF

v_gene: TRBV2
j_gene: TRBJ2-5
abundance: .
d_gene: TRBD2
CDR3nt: TGTGCCAGCGGGCTAGCGGGAGAGACCCAGTACTTC
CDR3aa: CASGLAGETQYF

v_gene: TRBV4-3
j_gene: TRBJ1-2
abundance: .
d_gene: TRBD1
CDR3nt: TGCGCCAGCAGCCAAGAAGTCACAGGGGGGTATGGCTACACCTTC
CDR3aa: CASSQEVTGGYGYTF

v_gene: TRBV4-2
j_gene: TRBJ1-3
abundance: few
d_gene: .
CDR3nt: TGTGCCAGCAGGGAGACGGGGAGCTCTGGAAACACCATATATTTT
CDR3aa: CASRETGSSGNTIYF

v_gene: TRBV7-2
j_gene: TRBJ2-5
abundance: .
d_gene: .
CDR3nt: TGTGCCAGCAGCCCCCAAGAGACCCAGTACTTC
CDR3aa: CASSPQETQYF

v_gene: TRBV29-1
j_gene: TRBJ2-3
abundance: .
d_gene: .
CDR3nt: TGCAGCGTCCGCGGAGGGCCTTACAGCACAGATACGCAGTATTTT
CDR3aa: CSVRGGPYSTDTQYF

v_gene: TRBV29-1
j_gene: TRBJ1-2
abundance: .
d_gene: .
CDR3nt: TGCAGCGTTGGCCGGCCGAACTATGGCTACACCTTC
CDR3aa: CSVGRPNYGYTF

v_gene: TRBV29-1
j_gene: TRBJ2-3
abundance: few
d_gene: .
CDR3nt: TGCAGCGTTGAGGGGCGTAACACAGATACGCAGTATTTT
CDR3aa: CSVEGRNTDTQYF

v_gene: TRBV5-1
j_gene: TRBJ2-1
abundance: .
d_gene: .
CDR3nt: TGCGCCAGCAGAGAACCGGGGTCCAATGAGCAGTTCTTC
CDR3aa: CASREPGSNEQFF

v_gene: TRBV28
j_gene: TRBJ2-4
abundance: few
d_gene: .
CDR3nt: TGTGCCAGCAGGAGGCCCGGGAAGGAAAACATTCAGTACTTC
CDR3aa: CASRRPGKENIQYF

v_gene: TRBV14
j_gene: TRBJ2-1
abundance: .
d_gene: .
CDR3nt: TGTGCCAGCAGCCCCTTCGGGTACAATGAGCAGTTCTTC
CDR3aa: CASSPFGYNEQFF

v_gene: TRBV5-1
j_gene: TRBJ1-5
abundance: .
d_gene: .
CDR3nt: TGCGCCAGCAGCGCACAGGGTGGGGGCAATCAGCCCCAGCATTTT
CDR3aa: CASSAQGGGNQPQHF

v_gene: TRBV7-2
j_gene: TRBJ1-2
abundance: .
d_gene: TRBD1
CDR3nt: TGTGCCAGCAGCTTAGGGGGTGGGACAGCCTTCGGCTACACCTTC
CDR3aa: CASSLGGGTAFGYTF

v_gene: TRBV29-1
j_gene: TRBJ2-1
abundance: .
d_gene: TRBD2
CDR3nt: TGCAGCGCTGGGACTAGCGGGAGGGCGGGCAATGAGCAGTTCTTC
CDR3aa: CSAGTSGRAGNEQFF

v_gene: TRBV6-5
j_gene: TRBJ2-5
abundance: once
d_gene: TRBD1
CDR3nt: TGTGCCAGCGGAAGACAGGGGGCGAGGAAGGAGACCCAGTACTTC
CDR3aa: CASGRQGARKETQYF

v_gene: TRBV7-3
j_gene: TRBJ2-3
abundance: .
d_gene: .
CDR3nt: TGTGCCAGCAGCCTCACCCCGATGGGGGTCTACACAGATACGCAGTATTTT
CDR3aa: CASSLTPMGVYTDTQYF

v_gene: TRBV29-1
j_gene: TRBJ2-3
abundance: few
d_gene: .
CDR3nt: TGCAGCGCCGGCACGGGGGGCACAGATACGCAGTATTTT
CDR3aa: CSAGTGGTDTQYF

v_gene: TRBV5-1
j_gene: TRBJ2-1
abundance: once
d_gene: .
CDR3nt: TGCGCCAGCAGCTTGCAGGGGAGTCCGGGGTACAATGAGCAGTTCTTC
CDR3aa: CASSLQGSPGYNEQFF

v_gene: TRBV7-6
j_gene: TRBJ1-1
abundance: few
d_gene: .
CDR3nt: TGTGCCAGCAGCTTAGTGGTAACAGGGACGGCTTTCTTT
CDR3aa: CASSLVVTGTAFF